The 2 T cell receptor beta chains presented below share a single source sample, sequenced in a study of T cell responses to AZD1222 COVID-19 vaccine. Sequencing was performed with immunoSEQ multiplex PCR; in TCRdb, only in-frame clones are kept and a portion is missing. The table lists 65,000 to 75,000 clones, roughly 82% of them singletons. The sample here was peripheral blood, taken on day 0 of AZD1222 vaccination. The receptors were gathered from an adult in good health.

The chain carries TRBV5-1 and TRBJ1-2, with D possibly being TRBD1 (5 bases). Trimming left V 4 bases short and J 1 base short, with 11 bases between. CDR3 size: 14 residues. From germline, CDR1 is SGHRS and CDR2 YFSETQ. Here the CDR3 DNA reads TGCGCCAGCAGCGCTCTGGGGGGTAACTATGGCTACACCTTC. Translated: CASSALGGNYGYTF. The complete variable domain, with remaining parts taken from reference TRBV5-1 and TRBJ1-2, reads KAGVTQTPRYLIKTRGQQVTLSCSPISGHRSVSWYQQTPGQGLQFLFEYFSETQRNKGNFPGRFSGRQFSNSRSEMNVSTLELGDSALYLCASSALGGNYGYTFGSGTRLTVV.

V and J are TRBV2 and TRBJ2-3; D might be TRBD2 (5 bases). V lost 4 bases to trimming and J lost 0 bases, with 14 bases between them. The CDR3 contains 16 residues. CDR1 and CDR2 from the germline V gene are SNHLY and FYNNEI. CDR3 protein: CASSGEIRASTDTQYF. The CDR3 coding sequence is TGTGCCAGCAGTGGGGAGATCCGTGCTAGCACAGATACGCAGTATTTT.